The source of this T cell receptor beta chain is a study of CD8 T cells in Susac syndrome. This CDR3 is built from 13 residues. After removal of 3 bases from V and 6 bases from J, the junction contained 5 bases not matched to a gene. The germline gives CDR1 GTSNPN, CDR2 SVGIG (reference sequence). With random hexamers, reverse transcription was performed on about 0.45 to 1 ug of RNA. TCRdb analysed the immunoSEQ multiplex PCR reads with MiXCR anew, one entry per CDR3 protein. The profile shows 150,000 or so distinct CDR3 sequences, more than 85% of them singletons. The sample taken for sequencing was CD4+ T cells from PBMCs. The sequence was collected from a human donor with Susac syndrome. The chain recombines TRBV30 with TRBJ1-1; TRBD1 matches 9 bases. The CDR3, as DNA: TGTGCCTGGAGGGGACAGGGTCGGGCTGAAGCTTTCTTT. This codes for CAWRGQGRAEAFF.